Given below is one T cell receptor beta chain in context. Its target is not known. This sample is part of a study of response to subunit inactivated influenza vaccine. Whole-study findings and limits: Each seasonal influenza vaccination, the authors suggested, recruits few new T cells.

Trimming took 7 bases from V and 2 from J; bases not matched to a gene: 6. The germline V gene has CDR1 DFQATT and CDR2 SNEGSKA (reference sequence). The CDR3 totals 13 residues. Using its own MiXCR run on the RT-PCR reads, TCRdb lists one record per CDR3 protein. The sample carries 250,000 to 350,000 distinct CDR3 sequences, about 20% recorded once. This chain connects TRBV20-1 to TRBJ2-3, with TRBD2 matching 7 bases. The sequence derives from a man aged 45 to 70 who received an inactivated influenza vaccine. Here the sequenced sample was PBMCs from blood, taken around 22 months after vaccination. CDR3 amino acids: CSVLRDYTDTQYF. The CDR3 DNA follows: TGCAGTGTGCTGAGGGACTACACAGATACGCAGTATTTT.